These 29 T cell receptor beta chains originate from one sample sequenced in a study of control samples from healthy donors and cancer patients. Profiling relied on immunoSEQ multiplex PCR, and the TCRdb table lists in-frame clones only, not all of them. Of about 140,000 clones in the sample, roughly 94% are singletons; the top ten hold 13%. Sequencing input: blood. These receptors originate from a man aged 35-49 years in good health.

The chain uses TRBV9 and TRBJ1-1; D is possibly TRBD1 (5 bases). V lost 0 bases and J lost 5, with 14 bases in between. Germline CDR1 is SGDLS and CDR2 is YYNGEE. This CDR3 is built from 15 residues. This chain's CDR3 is CASSVGNPRVTEAFF. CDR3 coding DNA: TGTGCCAGCAGCGTAGGAAACCCCAGGGTTACTGAAGCTTTCTTT.

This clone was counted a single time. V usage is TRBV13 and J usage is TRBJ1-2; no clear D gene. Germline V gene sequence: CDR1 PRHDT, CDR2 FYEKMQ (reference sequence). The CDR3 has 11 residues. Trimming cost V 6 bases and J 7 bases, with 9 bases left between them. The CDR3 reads CASRESGGYTF. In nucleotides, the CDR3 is TGTGCCAGCAGAGAATCGGGTGGCTACACCTTC.

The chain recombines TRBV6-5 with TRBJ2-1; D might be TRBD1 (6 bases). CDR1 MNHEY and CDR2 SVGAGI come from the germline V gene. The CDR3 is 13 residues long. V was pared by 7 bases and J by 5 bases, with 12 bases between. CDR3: CASKQTGNNEQFF. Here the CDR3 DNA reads TGTGCCAGCAAGCAGACAGGAAACAATGAGCAGTTCTTC.

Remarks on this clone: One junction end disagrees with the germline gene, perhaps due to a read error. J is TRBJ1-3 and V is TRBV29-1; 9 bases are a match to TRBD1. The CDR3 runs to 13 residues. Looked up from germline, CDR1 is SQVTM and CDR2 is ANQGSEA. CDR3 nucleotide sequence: TGCAGCGTCGCACCGGGACAGGGAAACATCATATATTTT. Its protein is CSVAPGQGNIIYF.

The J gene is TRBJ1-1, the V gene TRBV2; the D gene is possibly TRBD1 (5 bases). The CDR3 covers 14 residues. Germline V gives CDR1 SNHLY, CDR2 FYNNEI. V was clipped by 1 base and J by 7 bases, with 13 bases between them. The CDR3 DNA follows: TGTGCCAGCAGTGAAGAGTTACAGGTAGATGAAGCTTTCTTT. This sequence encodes CASSEELQVDEAFF.

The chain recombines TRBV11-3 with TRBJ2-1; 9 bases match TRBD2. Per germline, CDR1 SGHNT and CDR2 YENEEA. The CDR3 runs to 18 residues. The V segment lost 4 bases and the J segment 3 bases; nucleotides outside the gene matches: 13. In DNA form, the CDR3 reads TGTGCCAGCAGCTCGTCCAGACTAGCGGACGAACTCTACAATGAGCAGTTCTTC. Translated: CASSSSRLADELYNEQFF.

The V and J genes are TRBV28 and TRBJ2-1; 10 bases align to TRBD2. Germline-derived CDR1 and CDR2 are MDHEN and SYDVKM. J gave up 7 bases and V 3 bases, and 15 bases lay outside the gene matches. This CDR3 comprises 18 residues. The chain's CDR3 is CASSFVSSGSYLWNEQFF. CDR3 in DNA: TGTGCCAGCAGTTTCGTTTCTAGCGGGAGTTATTTGTGGAATGAGCAGTTCTTC.

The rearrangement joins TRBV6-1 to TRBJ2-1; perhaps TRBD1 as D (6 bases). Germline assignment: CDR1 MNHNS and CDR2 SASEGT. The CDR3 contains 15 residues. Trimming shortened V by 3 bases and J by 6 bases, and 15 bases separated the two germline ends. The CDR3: CASSDWVQGGNEQFF. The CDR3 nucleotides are TGTGCCAGCAGTGATTGGGTACAGGGCGGCAATGAGCAGTTCTTC.

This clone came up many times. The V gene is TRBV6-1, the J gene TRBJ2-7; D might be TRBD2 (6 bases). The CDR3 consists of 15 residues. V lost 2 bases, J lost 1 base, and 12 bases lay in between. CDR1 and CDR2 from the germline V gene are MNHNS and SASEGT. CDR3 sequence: CASSELAEPSYEQYF. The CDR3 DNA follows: TGTGCCAGCAGTGAATTAGCGGAACCATCCTACGAGCAGTACTTC.

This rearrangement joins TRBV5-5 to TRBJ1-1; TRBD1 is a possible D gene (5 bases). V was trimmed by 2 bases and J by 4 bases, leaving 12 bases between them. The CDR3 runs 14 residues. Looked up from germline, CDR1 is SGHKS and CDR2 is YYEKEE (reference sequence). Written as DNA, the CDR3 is TGTGCCAGCAGCTTCGTGGGGACGGGCACTGAAGCTTTCTTT. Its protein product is CASSFVGTGTEAFF.

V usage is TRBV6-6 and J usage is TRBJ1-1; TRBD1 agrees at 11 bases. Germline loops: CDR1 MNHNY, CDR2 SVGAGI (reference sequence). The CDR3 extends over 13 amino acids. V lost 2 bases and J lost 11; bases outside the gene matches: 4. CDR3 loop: CASSYGQGAIAFF. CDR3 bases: TGTGCCAGCAGTTACGGACAGGGGGCCATTGCTTTCTTT.

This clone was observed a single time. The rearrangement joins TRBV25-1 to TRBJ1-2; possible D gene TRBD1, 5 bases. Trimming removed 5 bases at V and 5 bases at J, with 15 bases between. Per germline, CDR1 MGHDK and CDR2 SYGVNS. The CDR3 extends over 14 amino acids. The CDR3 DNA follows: TGTGCCAGCAGTCCGGGACCCTCACTTTATGGCTACACCTTC. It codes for CASSPGPSLYGYTF.

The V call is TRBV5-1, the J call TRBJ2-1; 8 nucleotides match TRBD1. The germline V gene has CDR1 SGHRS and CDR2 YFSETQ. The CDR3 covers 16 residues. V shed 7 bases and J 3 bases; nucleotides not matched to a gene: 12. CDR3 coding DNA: TGCGCCAGCGGGGACCATCCGGGACAGGACTACAATGAGCAGTTCTTC. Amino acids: CASGDHPGQDYNEQFF.

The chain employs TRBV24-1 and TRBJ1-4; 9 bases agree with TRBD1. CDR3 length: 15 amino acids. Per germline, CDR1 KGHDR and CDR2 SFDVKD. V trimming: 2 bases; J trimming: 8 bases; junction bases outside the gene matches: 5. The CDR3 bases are TGTGCCACCAGTGATTCCGGGACAGGGAGAGAAAAACTGTTTTTT. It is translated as CATSDSGTGREKLFF.

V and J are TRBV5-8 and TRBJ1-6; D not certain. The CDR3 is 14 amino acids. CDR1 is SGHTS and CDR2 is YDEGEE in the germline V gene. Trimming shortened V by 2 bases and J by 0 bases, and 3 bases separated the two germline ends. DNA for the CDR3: TGTGCCAGCAGCTTCTTCTCCTATAATTCACCCCTCCACTTT. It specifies CASSFFSYNSPLHF.

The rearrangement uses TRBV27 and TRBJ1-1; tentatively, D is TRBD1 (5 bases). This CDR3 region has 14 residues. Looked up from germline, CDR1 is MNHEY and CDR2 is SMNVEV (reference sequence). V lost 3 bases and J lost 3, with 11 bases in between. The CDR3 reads CASSFIRGDTEAFF. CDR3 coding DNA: TGTGCCAGCAGTTTTATCCGGGGGGACACTGAAGCTTTCTTT.

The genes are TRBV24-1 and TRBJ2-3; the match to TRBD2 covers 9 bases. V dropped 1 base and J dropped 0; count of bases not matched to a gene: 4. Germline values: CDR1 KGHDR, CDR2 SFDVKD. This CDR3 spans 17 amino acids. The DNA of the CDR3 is TGTGCCACCAGTGATTTTGGAGCGGGAGGTAGCACAGATACGCAGTATTTT. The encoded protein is CATSDFGAGGSTDTQYF.

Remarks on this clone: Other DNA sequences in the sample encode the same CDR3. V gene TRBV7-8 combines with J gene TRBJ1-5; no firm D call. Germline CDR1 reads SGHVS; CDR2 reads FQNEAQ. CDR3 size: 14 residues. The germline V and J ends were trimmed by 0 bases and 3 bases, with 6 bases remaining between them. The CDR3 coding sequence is TGTGCCAGCAGCTTAGCCCGGGTCAATCAGCCCCAGCATTTT. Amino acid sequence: CASSLARVNQPQHF.

CDR3 sequence reads: CATSDLRRREIISYEQYF. The DNA of the CDR3 is TGTGCCACCAGTGATTTGCGGAGGCGGGAGATCATCTCCTACGAGCAGTACTTC. The rearrangement joins TRBV24-1 to TRBJ2-7, with 7 bases matching TRBD2. The CDR3 totals 18 residues. Losses at the gene ends were 0 bases for V and 0 bases for J; bases not matched to a gene: 10. Germline V gives CDR1 KGHDR, CDR2 SFDVKD.

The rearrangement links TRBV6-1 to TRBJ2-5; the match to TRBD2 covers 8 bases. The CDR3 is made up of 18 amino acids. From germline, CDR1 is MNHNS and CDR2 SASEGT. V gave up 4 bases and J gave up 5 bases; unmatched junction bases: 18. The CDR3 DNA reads TGTGCCAGCAGTGCCAATCTTATCGGGGGGGCGGTTGGGGAGACCCAGTACTTC. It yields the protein CASSANLIGGAVGETQYF.

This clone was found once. CDR3 sequence: CASSLGGSYEQYF. CDR3 sequence (DNA): TGTGCCAGCAGTTTGGGGGGCTCCTACGAGCAGTACTTC. The V call is TRBV28, the J call TRBJ2-7; perhaps TRBD2 as D (6 bases). The CDR3 spans 13 residues. Trimming removed 3 bases at V and 0 bases at J, with 6 bases between. Germline CDR1 is MDHEN and CDR2 is SYDVKM.

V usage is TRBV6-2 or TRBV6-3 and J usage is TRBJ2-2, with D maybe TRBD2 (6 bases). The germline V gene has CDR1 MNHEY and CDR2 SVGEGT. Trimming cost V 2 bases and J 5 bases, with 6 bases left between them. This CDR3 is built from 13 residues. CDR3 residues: CASSYGLTGELFF. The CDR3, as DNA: TGTGCCAGCAGTTACGGACTAACCGGGGAGCTGTTTTTT.

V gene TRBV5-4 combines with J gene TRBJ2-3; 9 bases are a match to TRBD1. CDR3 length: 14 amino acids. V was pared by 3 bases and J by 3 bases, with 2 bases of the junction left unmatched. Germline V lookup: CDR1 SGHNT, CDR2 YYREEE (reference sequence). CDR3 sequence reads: CASSSGQGTDTQYF. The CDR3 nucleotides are TGTGCCAGCAGCTCTGGACAGGGGACAGATACGCAGTATTTT.

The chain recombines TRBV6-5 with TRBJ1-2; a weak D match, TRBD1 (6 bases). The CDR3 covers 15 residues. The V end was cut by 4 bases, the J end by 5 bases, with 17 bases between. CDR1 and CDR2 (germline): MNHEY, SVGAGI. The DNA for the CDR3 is TGTGCCAGCAGTTGGGACGGACAGACAAGATATGGCTACACCTTC. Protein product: CASSWDGQTRYGYTF.

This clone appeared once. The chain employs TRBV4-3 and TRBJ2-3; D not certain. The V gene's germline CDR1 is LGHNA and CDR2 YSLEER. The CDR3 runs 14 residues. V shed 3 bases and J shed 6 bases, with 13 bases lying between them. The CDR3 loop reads CASSQGSSRDTQYF. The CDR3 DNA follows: TGCGCCAGCAGCCAGGGATCCAGTAGGGATACGCAGTATTTT.

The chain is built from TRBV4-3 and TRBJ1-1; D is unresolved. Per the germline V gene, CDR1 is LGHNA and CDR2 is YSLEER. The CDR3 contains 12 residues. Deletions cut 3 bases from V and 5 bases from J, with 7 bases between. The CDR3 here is CASSHLGTEAFF. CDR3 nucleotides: TGCGCCAGCAGCCATTTGGGGACTGAAGCTTTCTTT.

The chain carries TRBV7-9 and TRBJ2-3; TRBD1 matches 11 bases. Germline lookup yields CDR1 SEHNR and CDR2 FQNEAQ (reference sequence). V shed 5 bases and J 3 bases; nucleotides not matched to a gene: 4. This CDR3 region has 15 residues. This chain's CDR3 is CASSRTGGETDTQYF. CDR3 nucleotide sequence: TGTGCCAGCAGCCGGACAGGGGGCGAGACAGATACGCAGTATTTT. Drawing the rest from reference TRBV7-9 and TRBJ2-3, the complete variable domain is DTGVSQNPRHKITKRGQNVTFRCDPISEHNRLYWYRQTLGQGPEFLTYFQNEAQLEKSRLLSDRFSAERPKGSFSTLEIQRTEQGDSAMYLCASSRTGGETDTQYFGPGTRLTVL.

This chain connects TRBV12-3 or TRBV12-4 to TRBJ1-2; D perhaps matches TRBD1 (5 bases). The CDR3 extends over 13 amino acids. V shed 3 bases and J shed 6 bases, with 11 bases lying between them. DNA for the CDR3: TGTGCCAGCAGTTTTAAGGGGACCCATGGCTACACCTTC. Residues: CASSFKGTHGYTF.

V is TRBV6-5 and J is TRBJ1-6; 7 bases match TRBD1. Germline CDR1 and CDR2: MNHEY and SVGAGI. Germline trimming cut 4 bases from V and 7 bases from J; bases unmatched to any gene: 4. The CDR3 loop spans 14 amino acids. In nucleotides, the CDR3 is TGTGCCAGCAGTTTACAGGGGTGGAATTCACCCCTCCACTTT. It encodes CASSLQGWNSPLHF.